This TCR beta chain appears in the sequencing data of a study of blood T cell repertoires in COVID-19. This clone was recorded only once. Patients at the Seattle site were enrolled during active infection and followed longitudinally. This CDR3 comprises 13 residues. The germline V and J ends were trimmed by 5 bases and 4 bases, with 10 bases remaining between them. Germline lookup yields CDR1 MDHEN and CDR2 SYDVKM. In the authors' workflow: Nucleated cell number was recorded as an estimate derived from reference gene primer amplification. Sequencing was performed with immunoSEQ multiplex PCR; in TCRdb, only in-frame clones are kept and a portion is missing. The V and J calls and clone size come from that table; D and trimming were worked out from the DNA. This table holds tens of thousands of clones, about 81% found once.

The clonotype was recovered from an older woman with COVID-19, enrolled during active disease. The source material was peripheral blood. V gene TRBV28 combines with J gene TRBJ2-3, with D possibly matching TRBD2 (6 bases). CDR3 nucleotides: TGTGCCAGCAGTGAACTAGCCCCAGATACGCAGTATTTT. This encodes CASSELAPDTQYF.